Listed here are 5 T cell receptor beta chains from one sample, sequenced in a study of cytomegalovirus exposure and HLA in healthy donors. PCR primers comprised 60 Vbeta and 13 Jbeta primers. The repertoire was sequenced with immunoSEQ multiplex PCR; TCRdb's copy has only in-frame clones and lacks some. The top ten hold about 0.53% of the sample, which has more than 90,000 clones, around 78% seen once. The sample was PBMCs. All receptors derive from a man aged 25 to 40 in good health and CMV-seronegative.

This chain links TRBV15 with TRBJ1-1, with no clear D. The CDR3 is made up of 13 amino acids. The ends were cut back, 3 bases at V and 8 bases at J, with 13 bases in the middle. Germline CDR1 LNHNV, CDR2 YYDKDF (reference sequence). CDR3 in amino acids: CATSSLLRQEAFF. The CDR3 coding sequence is TGTGCCACCAGCAGCCTCCTGCGGCAGGAAGCTTTCTTT. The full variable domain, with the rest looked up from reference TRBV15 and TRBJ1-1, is DAMVIQNPRYQVTQFGKPVTLSCSQTLNHNVMYWYQQKSSQAPKLLFHYYDKDFNNEADTPDNFQSRRPNTSFCFLDIRSPGLGDTAMYLCATSSLLRQEAFFGQGTRLTVV.

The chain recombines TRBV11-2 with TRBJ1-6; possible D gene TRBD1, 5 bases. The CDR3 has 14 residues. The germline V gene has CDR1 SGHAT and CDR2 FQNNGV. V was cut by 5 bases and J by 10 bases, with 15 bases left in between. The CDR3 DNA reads TGTGCCAGCAGCGGGCCGGGCGGGGGGTCACCCCTCCACTTT. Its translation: CASSGPGGGSPLHF.

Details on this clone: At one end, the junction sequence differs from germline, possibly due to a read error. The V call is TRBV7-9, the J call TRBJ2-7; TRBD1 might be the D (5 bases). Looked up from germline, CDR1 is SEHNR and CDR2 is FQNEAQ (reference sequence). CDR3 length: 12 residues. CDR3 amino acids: CSSRPDNYEQYF. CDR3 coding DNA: TGTTCCAGCAGGCCGGACAACTACGAGCAGTACTTC.

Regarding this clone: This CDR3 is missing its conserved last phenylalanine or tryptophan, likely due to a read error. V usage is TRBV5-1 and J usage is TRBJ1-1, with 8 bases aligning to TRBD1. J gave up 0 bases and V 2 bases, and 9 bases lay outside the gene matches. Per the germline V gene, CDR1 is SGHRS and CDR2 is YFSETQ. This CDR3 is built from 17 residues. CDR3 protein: CASSLGWGQVMNTEAFS. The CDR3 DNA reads TGCGCCAGCAGCTTAGGTTGGGGACAGGTAATGAACACTGAAGCTTTCTCT.

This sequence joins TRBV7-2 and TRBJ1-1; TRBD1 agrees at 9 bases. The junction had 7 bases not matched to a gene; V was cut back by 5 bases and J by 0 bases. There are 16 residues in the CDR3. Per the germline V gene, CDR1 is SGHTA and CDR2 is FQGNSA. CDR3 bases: TGTGCCAGCAGCCCGACAGGGGGGACTATGAACACTGAAGCTTTCTTT. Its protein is CASSPTGGTMNTEAFF.